This T cell receptor beta chain was obtained from a study of blood T cell repertoires in COVID-19. In the study overall: T cells, B-cell-depleted T cells, or PBMCs provided the cDNA or gDNA that served as material.

The CDR3 runs 17 residues. Trimming took 5 bases from V and 4 from J; bases not matched to a gene: 14. Germline loops: CDR1 SNHLY, CDR2 FYNNEI. Residents of around 24 US areas, aged about 18 to 95 years, made up the participants. Authors' analysis steps: How many nucleated cells were present was estimated from reference gene primer amplification. Only in-frame clones appear in the TCRdb table, and some are missing; sequencing was by immunoSEQ multiplex PCR. The V and J calls and clone size come from that table; D and trimming were worked out from the DNA. Of a few hundred thousand clones in the sample, around 80% were seen once.

This receptor was taken from a middle-aged man who had recovered from COVID-19. The sequenced material came from PBMCs or T cells enriched from blood (not recorded which). V is TRBV2 and J is TRBJ1-3; 7 bases are shared with TRBD1. This chain's CDR3 is CASSFIGLGQPGNTIYF. The CDR3 coding sequence is TGTGCCAGCAGTTTTATCGGCTTGGGACAGCCAGGAAACACCATATATTTT.